The 9 T cell receptor beta chains below come from one sample, sequenced in a study of Ad26.COV2.S vaccination and SARS-CoV-2 variants. Sequencing was performed with immunoSEQ multiplex PCR; in TCRdb, only in-frame clones are kept and a portion is missing. The sample shows nearly 400,000 clones, about nine tenths of them seen only once. Treatment denoted: some 20 received Ad26.COV2.S at low or high dose, single or two shots; several received placebo; per-sample allocation not given. On day 63 after the first injection, vaccine and placebo recipients gave samples. The sequenced sample was peripheral blood, obtained in a trial of Ad26.COV2.S vaccine versus placebo. These receptors came from a person aged 18-65 years who received the Ad26.COV2.S COVID-19 vaccine or a placebo.

The chain recombines TRBV5-1 with TRBJ1-1, with D unresolved. This CDR3 is built from 14 residues. The germline V and J ends were trimmed by 1 base and 1 base, with 8 bases remaining between them. The germline V gene has CDR1 SGHRS and CDR2 YFSETQ. The CDR3 sequence is CASSLFSANTEAFF. CDR3 DNA: TGCGCCAGCAGCTTGTTTTCGGCGAACACTGAAGCTTTCTTT.

The V gene is TRBV5-4, the J gene TRBJ1-2; no definite D call. Germline CDR1 SGHNT, CDR2 YYREEE (reference sequence). Between the trimmed V and J ends, which lost 1 base and 4 bases, there was a span of 8 bases. This CDR3 contains 13 residues. The CDR3 reads CASSLRDSYGYTF. As DNA, the CDR3 is TGTGCCAGCAGCTTGAGGGATTCCTATGGCTACACCTTC.

J is TRBJ2-1 and V is TRBV9; TRBD2 aligns across 8 bases. CDR3 length equals 17 residues. Per the germline V gene, CDR1 is SGDLS and CDR2 is YYNGEE. After removal of 4 bases from V and 8 bases from J, the junction contained 17 bases not matched to a gene. CDR3: CASSSFTSGGFFDEQFF. The CDR3 DNA reads as TGTGCCAGCAGCTCCTTCACTAGCGGAGGCTTTTTCGATGAGCAGTTCTTC.

The chain recombines TRBV7-3 with TRBJ1-5; D gene unclear. CDR1 and CDR2 (germline): SGHTA, FQGTGA. The CDR3 contains 13 residues. Trimming cost V 5 bases and J 3 bases, with 8 bases left between them. The CDR3 sequence is CASSLGVNQPQHF. The CDR3 region has the DNA TGTGCCAGCAGCCTCGGGGTCAATCAGCCCCAGCATTTT.

CDR3: CASSPDRGHGYTF. Here the CDR3 DNA reads TGTGCCAGCAGCCCGGACAGGGGGCATGGCTACACCTTC. The chain employs TRBV7-3 and TRBJ1-2, with TRBD1 identical over 11 bases. From germline, CDR1 is SGHTA and CDR2 FQGTGA. The CDR3 consists of 13 residues. Trimming cost V 5 bases and J 6 bases; bases outside gene matches: 2.

The rearrangement uses TRBV5-1 and TRBJ2-7; the match to TRBD2 covers 8 bases. CDR1 SGHRS and CDR2 YFSETQ come from the germline V gene. The CDR3 covers 16 residues. V trimming: 0 bases; J trimming: 1 base; junction bases outside the gene matches: 6. Here the CDR3 DNA reads TGCGCCAGCAGCTTGGGGGGCGGGAGGTCTTCCTACGAGCAGTACTTC. It encodes CASSLGGGRSSYEQYF. The full variable domain, its missing parts supplied by reference TRBV5-1 and TRBJ2-7, is KAGVTQTPRYLIKTRGQQVTLSCSPISGHRSVSWYQQTPGQGLQFLFEYFSETQRNKGNFPGRFSGRQFSNSRSEMNVSTLELGDSALYLCASSLGGGRSSYEQYFGPGTRLTVT.

The chain is built from TRBV2 and TRBJ2-1; 10 nucleotides line up with TRBD1. V was pared by 5 bases and J by 5 bases, with 6 bases of the junction left unmatched. Per the germline V gene, CDR1 is SNHLY and CDR2 is FYNNEI. The CDR3 totals 15 residues. The CDR3, as DNA: TGTGCCAGCAGTCGGACAGGGGGATTGGACAATGAGCAGTTCTTC. Translated: CASSRTGGLDNEQFF.

V and J are TRBV20-1 and TRBJ1-2; D is ambiguous. The CDR3 has 9 amino acids. Germline V gene sequence: CDR1 DFQATT, CDR2 SNEGSKA (reference sequence). Trimming left V 5 bases short and J 4 bases short, with 2 bases between. The CDR3 here is CSARYGYTF. In DNA form, the CDR3 reads TGCAGTGCTCGCTATGGCTACACCTTC.

This sequence joins TRBV19 and TRBJ1-4; 8 positions match TRBD1. With V trimmed by 5 bases and J by 7 bases, 6 bases remained unmatched. The CDR3 totals 14 residues. In germline, CDR1 is LNHDA, CDR2 SQIVND (reference sequence). The chain's CDR3 is CASSAGGRAEKLFF. The CDR3, as DNA: TGTGCCAGTAGTGCAGGGGGCCGGGCTGAAAAACTGTTTTTT.